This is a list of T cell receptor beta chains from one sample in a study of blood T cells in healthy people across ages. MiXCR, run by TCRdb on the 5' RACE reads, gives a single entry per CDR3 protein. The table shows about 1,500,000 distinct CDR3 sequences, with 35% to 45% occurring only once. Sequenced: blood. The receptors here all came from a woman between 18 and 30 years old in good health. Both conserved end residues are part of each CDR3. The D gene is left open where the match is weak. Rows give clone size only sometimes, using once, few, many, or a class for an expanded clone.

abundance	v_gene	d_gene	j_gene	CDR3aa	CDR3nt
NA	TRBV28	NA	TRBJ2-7	CASSTLGGATDEQYF	TGTGCCAGCAGTACCCTTGGGGGGGCAACGGACGAGCAGTACTTC
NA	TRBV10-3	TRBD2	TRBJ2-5	CASGTSGGAEWYF	TGTGCCAGCGGGACTAGCGGGGGCGCCGAGTGGTACTTC
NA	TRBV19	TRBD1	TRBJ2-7	CASSIGGDRGPWNEQYF	TGTGCCAGTAGTATCGGAGGCGACAGGGGGCCTTGGAACGAGCAGTACTTC
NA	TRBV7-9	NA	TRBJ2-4	CASSLIQGDIQYF	TGTGCCAGCAGCCTCATACAGGGAGACATTCAGTACTTC
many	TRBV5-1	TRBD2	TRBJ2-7	CASSLAGGEQYF	TGCGCCAGCAGCCTAGCGGGAGGGGAGCAGTACTTC
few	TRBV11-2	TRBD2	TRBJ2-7	CASSGGLAGRYYEQYF	TGTGCCAGCAGCGGAGGCCTAGCGGGAAGGTACTACGAGCAGTACTTC
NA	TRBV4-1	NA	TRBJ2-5	CASSQERRDKTTSGQYF	TGCGCCAGCAGCCAAGAACGCCGAGACAAGACAACCAGCGGGCAGTACTTC
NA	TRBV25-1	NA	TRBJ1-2	CASSEYRVGYTF	TGTGCCAGCAGTGAATACAGGGTTGGCTACACCTTC
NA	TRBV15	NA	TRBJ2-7	CATSRDEGVSDEQYF	TGTGCCACCAGCAGAGATGAAGGGGTCTCCGACGAGCAGTACTTC
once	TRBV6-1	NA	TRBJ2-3	CASLGYPGASTDTQYF	TGTGCCAGTTTAGGATATCCAGGGGCTAGCACAGATACGCAGTATTTT
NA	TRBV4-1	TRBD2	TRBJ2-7	CASSQETSGRSYEQYF	TGCGCCAGCAGCCAAGAGACTAGCGGGAGGTCCTACGAGCAGTACTTC
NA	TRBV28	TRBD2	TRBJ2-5	CASSPTGLAGQETQYF	TGTGCCAGCAGTCCTACCGGACTAGCAGGTCAAGAGACCCAGTACTTC
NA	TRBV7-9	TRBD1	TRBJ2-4	CASSFAGTVNIQYF	TGTGCCAGCAGCTTTGCCGGGACAGTAAACATTCAGTACTTC
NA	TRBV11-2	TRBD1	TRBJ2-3	CASGPWTGLSTDTQYF	TGTGCCAGCGGTCCTTGGACAGGACTTAGCACAGATACGCAGTATTTT
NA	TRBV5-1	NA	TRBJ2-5	CASSLAVAETQYF	TGCGCCAGCAGCTTGGCGGTGGCGGAGACCCAGTACTTC
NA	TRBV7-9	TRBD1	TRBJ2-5	CASSGTGTGETQYF	TGTGCCAGCAGCGGGACAGGGACTGGAGAGACCCAGTACTTC
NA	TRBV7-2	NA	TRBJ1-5	CASSLGSGAGQPQHF	TGTGCCAGCAGCTTAGGTAGCGGGGCAGGGCAGCCCCAGCATTTT
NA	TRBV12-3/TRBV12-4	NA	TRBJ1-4	CASSLAQSPEKLFF	TGTGCCAGCAGTTTAGCGCAGTCACCTGAAAAACTGTTTTTT
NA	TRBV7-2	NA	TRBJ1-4	CASSPRGQEKLFF	TGTGCCAGCAGCCCCCGGGGCCAGGAAAAACTGTTTTTT
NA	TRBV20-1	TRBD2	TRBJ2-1	CSARRSLAGGFNEQFF	TGCAGTGCTAGAAGGTCTCTAGCGGGGGGTTTCAATGAGCAGTTCTTC
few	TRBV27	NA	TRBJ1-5	CASSSSPNQPQHF	TGTGCCAGCAGTAGCAGCCCCAATCAGCCCCAGCATTTT
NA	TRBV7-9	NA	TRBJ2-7	CASSLLWAESYEQYF	TGTGCCAGCAGCTTACTGTGGGCGGAAAGCTACGAGCAGTACTTC
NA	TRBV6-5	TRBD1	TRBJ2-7	CASSQGRQGATYEQYF	TGTGCCAGCAGCCAAGGACGACAGGGGGCCACCTACGAGCAGTACTTC
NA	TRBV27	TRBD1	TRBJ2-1	CASSSWTGGAYNEQFF	TGTGCCAGCAGTTCATGGACAGGGGGGGCGTACAATGAGCAGTTCTTC
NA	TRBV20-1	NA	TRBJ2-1	CSARGLGGGEQFF	TGCAGTGCTAGAGGACTAGGAGGGGGTGAGCAGTTCTTC
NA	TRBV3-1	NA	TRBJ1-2	CASSQGVGGYGYTF	TGTGCCAGCAGCCAAGGGGTGGGAGGCTATGGCTACACCTTC
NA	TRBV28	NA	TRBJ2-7	CASSLWASESNEQYF	TGTGCCAGCAGTTTGTGGGCTAGCGAGTCCAACGAGCAGTACTTC
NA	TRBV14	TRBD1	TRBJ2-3	CASSQAPSGTGDSDTQYF	TGTGCCAGCAGCCAAGCACCCTCCGGGACAGGGGACTCAGATACGCAGTATTTT
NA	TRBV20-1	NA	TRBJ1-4	CSAAGIGEKLFF	TGCAGTGCCGCAGGGATCGGAGAAAAACTGTTTTTT
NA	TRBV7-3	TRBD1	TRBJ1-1	CASSFTGAGTEAFF	TGTGCCAGCAGCTTCACAGGGGCGGGCACTGAAGCTTTCTTT
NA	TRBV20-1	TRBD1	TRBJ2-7	CSAVGQAAVEQYF	TGCAGTGCCGTAGGACAGGCAGCCGTCGAGCAGTACTTC
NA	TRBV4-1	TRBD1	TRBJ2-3	CASSPGPSQGPSTDTQYF	TGCGCCAGCAGCCCAGGTCCCTCACAGGGGCCTAGCACAGATACGCAGTATTTT
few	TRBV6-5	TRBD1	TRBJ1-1	CASSWTGEAFF	TGTGCCAGCAGCTGGACAGGTGAAGCTTTCTTT
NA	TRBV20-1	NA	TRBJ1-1	CSARETGTGETEAFF	TGCAGTGCTAGAGAGACCGGGACGGGTGAGACTGAAGCTTTCTTT
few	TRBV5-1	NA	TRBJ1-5	CASSPGLSSNQPQHF	TGCGCCAGCAGCCCGGGACTGAGTAGCAATCAGCCCCAGCATTTT
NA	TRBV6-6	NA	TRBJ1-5	CASSYVWGGNQPQHF	TGTGCCAGCAGTTACGTTTGGGGTGGCAATCAGCCCCAGCATTTT
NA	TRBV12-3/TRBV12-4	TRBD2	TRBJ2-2	CAGSPIGLAGHALTDTGELFF	TGTGCCGGCAGCCCGATCGGACTAGCGGGGCACGCCCTGACCGACACCGGGGAGCTGTTTTTT
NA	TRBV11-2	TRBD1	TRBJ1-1	CASSTGTGPTEAFF	TGTGCCAGCAGCACAGGGACAGGGCCCACTGAAGCTTTCTTT
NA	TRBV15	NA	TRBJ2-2	CATSRDLIALELFF	TGTGCCACCAGCAGAGATCTCATAGCCCTGGAGCTGTTTTTT
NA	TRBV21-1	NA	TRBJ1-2	CASSRRTGGGGYTF	TGTGCCAGCAGCAGGCGGACAGGGGGAGGTGGCTACACCTTC
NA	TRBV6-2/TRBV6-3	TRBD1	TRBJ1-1	CAGKGGAGPYTEAFF	TGTGCCGGAAAAGGGGGCGCCGGGCCTTACACTGAAGCTTTCTTT
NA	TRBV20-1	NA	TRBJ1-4	CSARDWVQGPVEKLFF	TGCAGTGCTAGAGATTGGGTGCAGGGCCCCGTGGAAAAACTGTTTTTT
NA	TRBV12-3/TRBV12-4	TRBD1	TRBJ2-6	CASRSDRGVTGANVLTF	TGTGCCAGCAGATCGGACAGGGGAGTTACTGGGGCCAACGTCCTGACTTTC
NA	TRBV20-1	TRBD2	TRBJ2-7	CSAQGTSSYEQYF	TGCAGTGCTCAGGGGACTAGCTCCTACGAGCAGTACTTC
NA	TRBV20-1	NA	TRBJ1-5	CSARVDPRQPQHF	TGCAGTGCTAGAGTTGATCCGAGGCAGCCCCAGCATTTT
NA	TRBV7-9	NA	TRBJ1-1	CASSFESSNTEAFF	TGTGCCAGCAGCTTCGAATCGTCGAACACTGAAGCTTTCTTT
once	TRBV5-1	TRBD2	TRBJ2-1	CASSRGTSGIHSSYNEQFF	TGCGCCAGCAGCAGAGGGACTAGCGGGATCCACAGCTCCTACAATGAGCAGTTCTTC
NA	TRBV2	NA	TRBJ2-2	CASRDSTLGTGELFF	TGTGCCAGCAGGGACTCAACCCTCGGGACCGGGGAGCTGTTTTTT
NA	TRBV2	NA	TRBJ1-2	CASSVQSAMGYTF	TGTGCCAGCAGTGTTCAGTCCGCTATGGGCTACACCTTC
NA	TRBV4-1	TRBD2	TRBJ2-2	CASSPGLDFAGELFF	TGCGCCAGCAGCCCGGGACTAGATTTTGCCGGGGAGCTGTTTTTT
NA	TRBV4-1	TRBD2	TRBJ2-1	CASSQVEAGGPYNEQFF	TGCGCCAGCAGCCAAGTCGAGGCGGGGGGGCCCTACAATGAGCAGTTCTTC
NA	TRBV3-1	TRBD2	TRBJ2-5	CASSRTASGVRETQYF	TGTGCCAGCAGCCGGACGGCTAGCGGGGTTAGAGAGACCCAGTACTTC
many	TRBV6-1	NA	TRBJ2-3	CASSAWEATDTQYF	TGTGCCAGCAGTGCGTGGGAGGCCACAGATACGCAGTATTTT